This T cell receptor (beta chain) was sequenced during a study of blood T cell repertoires in COVID-19. Study information: Samples came from the United States, Italy and Spain, spanning acute and convalescent COVID-19. From T cells, B-cell-depleted T cells, or PBMCs came the material, which was cDNA or gDNA.

This clone showed up just a few times. Germline trimming cut 3 bases from V and 2 bases from J; bases unmatched to any gene: 6. Germline CDR1 SEHNR, CDR2 FQNEAQ (reference sequence). This CDR3 comprises 15 residues. Original analysis: How many nucleated cells were present was estimated from reference gene primer amplification. Sequencing used immunoSEQ multiplex PCR; TCRdb keeps in-frame clones, though not all of them. That table is the source of V, J and clone size, and D and trimming were worked out from the DNA. The sample has just under 20,000 clones; 70% to 90% are singletons. The source of this sequence is a human donor with active COVID-19. The donor label of this sample is uncertain. The sample comprised peripheral blood. The J gene is TRBJ2-7, the V gene TRBV7-9; the match to TRBD1 covers 8 bases. DNA of the CDR3: TGTGCCAGCAGCTTGACCGGGACAGGCACCTACGAGCAGTACTTC. Its translation is CASSLTGTGTYEQYF.